These T cell receptor beta chains were read from a single sample in a study of OX40 agonist ivuxolimab in advanced cancers. The assay was immunoSEQ multiplex PCR, and TCRdb's table has in-frame clones only and misses some. Of around 70,000 clones listed, 82% are singletons. The sample in question was CD4+ or CD8+ T cells sorted from blood, obtained in a trial of the OX40 agonist ivuxolimab. These receptors originate from an adult with an advanced solid tumor such as melanoma, head and neck, liver or kidney cancer. Each CDR3 is given with its conserved first and last residue. D genes are given only for firm matches. The listing skips clone size in some rows; elsewhere it reads once, few, many or a size class.

.,TRBD1,TRBJ1-1,TRBV19,TGTGCCAGTACCGCGGGGACAGGGCCGAGGAACACTGAAGCTTTCTTT,CASTAGTGPRNTEAFF
.,.,TRBJ2-7,TRBV7-9,TGTGCCAGCAGCCGAGGGGACGGCCCCTTAGAGCAGTACTTC,CASSRGDGPLEQYF
.,.,TRBJ1-1,TRBV7-2,TGTGCCAGCAGCTCACAGGGGAACACTGAAGCTTTCTTT,CASSSQGNTEAFF
.,TRBD1,TRBJ2-7,TRBV7-2,TGTGCCAGCAGCCCCCGACAGGGGTCCTACGAGCAGTACTTC,CASSPRQGSYEQYF
.,.,TRBJ1-5,TRBV19,TGTGCCAGTAGTCTAGACAGTTATAGCAATCAGCCCCAGCATTTT,CASSLDSYSNQPQHF
.,TRBD2,TRBJ2-1,TRBV28,TGTGCCAGCAGTTCATTTCCGGGACTAGCGGGACACTACAATGAGCAGTTCTTC,CASSSFPGLAGHYNEQFF
.,TRBD2,TRBJ2-6,TRBV28,TGTGCCAGCAGTTTATGGAGCGGGAGGCCGTCTGGGGCCAACGTCCTGACTTTC,CASSLWSGRPSGANVLTF
.,.,TRBJ2-3,TRBV7-9,TGTGCCAGCAGCCCGGGACTGGCGAGACCAGATACGCAGTATTTT,CASSPGLARPDTQYF
once,.,TRBJ1-2,TRBV28,TGTGCCAGCAGCTGGGGGAGCGGCTATGGCTACACCTTC,CASSWGSGYGYTF
.,.,TRBJ2-5,TRBV6-5,TGTGCCAGCAGTTACTCGATCCAAGAGACCCAGTACTTC,CASSYSIQETQYF
.,.,TRBJ2-2,TRBV7-2,TGTGCCAGCAGCTTGAGTTCAGGGCCGGCGAACACCGGGGAGCTGTTTTTT,CASSLSSGPANTGELFF
.,TRBD1,TRBJ1-2,TRBV18,TGTGCCAGCTCACCACCGGGACAGGGGGACTATGGCTACACCTTC,CASSPPGQGDYGYTF
.,TRBD1,TRBJ1-3,TRBV18,TGTGCCAGCTCATGGGGACAGCAATTCTCTGGAAACACCATATATTTT,CASSWGQQFSGNTIYF
.,.,TRBJ1-1,TRBV28,TGTGCCAGCAGTTTAATAAACAGGTACGACGACTTTGAAGCTTTCTTT,CASSLINRYDDFEAFF
.,.,TRBJ1-5,TRBV7-2,TGTGCCAGCAGCCATCAAGGTCAGCCCCAGCATTTT,CASSHQGQPQHF
.,.,TRBJ1-2,TRBV9,TGTGCCAGCAGCCCCGCCGGCGGAGACTATGGCTACACCTTC,CASSPAGGDYGYTF
.,.,TRBJ2-7,TRBV7-2,TGTGCCAGCAGCCCGAATTCCTACGAGCAGTACTTC,CASSPNSYEQYF
once,.,TRBJ1-1,TRBV6-1,TGTGCCAGCAGTGTTCGGGGGAATAGTGAAGCTTTCTTT,CASSVRGNSEAFF
once,TRBD2,TRBJ2-7,TRBV2,TGTGCCAGCAGGGGTTTTAAGGCGGGAGGCGACAATTACGAGCAGTACTTC,CASRGFKAGGDNYEQYF
.,.,TRBJ2-5,TRBV7-6,TGTGCCAGCAGCTTAGAGACGCACAGACGAGAGACCCAGTACTTC,CASSLETHRRETQYF
.,TRBD1,TRBJ1-2,TRBV28,TGTGCCAGCAGTTCCATGACAGGGGTCTATGGCTACACCTTC,CASSSMTGVYGYTF
.,TRBD1,TRBJ1-1,TRBV5-4,TGTGCCAGCAGCATCGGACAGGGGGCTGAAGCTTTCTTT,CASSIGQGAEAFF
.,.,TRBJ2-1,TRBV2,TGTGCCAGCAGTGCCCCGAGTGAAGCCATCAATGAGCAGTTCTTC,CASSAPSEAINEQFF
.,.,TRBJ1-1,TRBV2,TGTGCCCGCAGTTGGGGAGGGACTGAAGCTTTCTTT,CARSWGGTEAFF
.,.,TRBJ2-2,TRBV5-6,TGTGCCAGCAGCTTGCGTCAGACGAACACCGGGGAGCTGTTTTTT,CASSLRQTNTGELFF
.,.,TRBJ2-3,TRBV4-1,TGCGCCAGCAGCCAAGAGGGATCGGGGGCCGCGAGAGATACGCAGTATTTT,CASSQEGSGAARDTQYF
.,.,TRBJ2-7,TRBV6-4,TGTGCCAGCAGGGTCTACGAGCAGTACTTC,CASRVYEQYF
once,.,TRBJ2-7,TRBV7-2,TGTGCCAGCAGCCCGAGCGGCCAGTCCTACGAGCAGTACTTC,CASSPSGQSYEQYF
.,.,TRBJ2-1,TRBV11-2,TGTGCCAGCAGCACTGGGACCTACAATGAGCAGTTCTTC,CASSTGTYNEQFF
.,.,TRBJ1-1,TRBV4-1,TGCGCCAGCAGCCATCCTCTGAACACTGAAGCTTTCTTT,CASSHPLNTEAFF
.,.,TRBJ1-2,TRBV28,TGTGCCAGCCATACCCCGTCTGGGGGCGGGAATTATGGCTACACCTTC,CASHTPSGGGNYGYTF
.,TRBD2,TRBJ2-7,TRBV5-6,TGTGCCAGCAGCGGGGGACTAGCGGGAGGGTGGTGGGGATCCTACGAGCAGTACTTC,CASSGGLAGGWWGSYEQYF
.,.,TRBJ2-2,TRBV18,TGTGCCAGCTCACCATCCCAGGGGCAATACACCGGGGAGCTGTTTTTT,CASSPSQGQYTGELFF
.,TRBD2,TRBJ2-1,TRBV9,TGTGCCAGCAATCTTGATTCCGGACTAGGGTACGATGAGCAGTTCTTC,CASNLDSGLGYDEQFF
.,.,TRBJ2-6,TRBV7-9,TGTGCCAGCAGTCAATTGAGAAACTCTGGGGCCAACGTCCTGACTTTC,CASSQLRNSGANVLTF
.,.,TRBJ2-5,TRBV5-1,TGCGCCAGCAGCTTGGGGGGTAGCGGACAAGAGACCCAGTACTTC,CASSLGGSGQETQYF
.,TRBD1,TRBJ2-3,TRBV4-2,TGTGCCAGCAGCCTTCCCGGGACAGGGGGCACAGATACGCAGTATTTT,CASSLPGTGGTDTQYF
.,.,TRBJ2-2,TRBV7-9,TGTGCCAGCAGCTCTGCTTGGGACGAGGGATACACCGGGGAGCTGTTTTTT,CASSSAWDEGYTGELFF
.,.,TRBJ2-2,TRBV7-2,TGTGCCAGCAGCTTAGCGCTTGGGGCTTCAAACACCGGGGAGCTGTTTTTT,CASSLALGASNTGELFF
.,.,TRBJ1-2,TRBV7-6,TGTGCCAGCAGCCCCGTGGTCGGCAGGTTTAACTATGGCTACACCTTC,CASSPVVGRFNYGYTF
.,TRBD2,TRBJ2-5,TRBV2,TGTGCCAGCCGTGGACTAGCGGGGGCCCCAGCGGGAGAGACCCAGTACTTC,CASRGLAGAPAGETQYF
.,.,TRBJ2-1,TRBV20-1,TGCAGTGCTCTAAAGGGTGACGAGCAGTTCTTC,CSALKGDEQFF
.,TRBD2,TRBJ2-2,TRBV7-6,TGTGCCAGCAGCTCGAAAGCGGGGACTTTAACCGGGGAGCTGTTTTTT,CASSSKAGTLTGELFF
.,.,TRBJ2-5,TRBV5-4,TGTGCCAGCAGCTTGGGCCAGGGGTACCAAGAGACCCAGTACTTC,CASSLGQGYQETQYF
.,TRBD1,TRBJ2-3,TRBV4-1,TGCGCCAGCAGCCTAGGGGGCACGGAAGATACGCAGTATTTT,CASSLGGTEDTQYF
.,.,TRBJ2-7,TRBV2,TGTGCCAGCAGTGGGGTAGGAGCCTACGAGCAGTACTTC,CASSGVGAYEQYF
.,.,TRBJ2-7,TRBV11-2,TGTGCCAGCAGCTTAGAGCCCTTGGGGGAGCAGTACTTC,CASSLEPLGEQYF
.,.,TRBJ1-6,TRBV7-2,TGTGCCAGCAGCTTAGTACCGAATTCACCCCTCCACTTT,CASSLVPNSPLHF
.,TRBD2,TRBJ2-1,TRBV29-1,TGCAGCGGCGGGACTAGCGGCAATGAGCAGTTCTTC,CSGGTSGNEQFF
.,TRBD1,TRBJ2-7,TRBV7-2,TGTGCCAGCAGCTCCCAACAGGGGGCCAACGAGCAGTACTTC,CASSSQQGANEQYF
.,.,TRBJ2-5,TRBV20-1,TGCAGTGCTAGAGTCGGGGAGACCCAGTACTTC,CSARVGETQYF
few,.,TRBJ2-5,TRBV5-6,TGTGCCAGCAGCTTGACGGGTGCGGGGACGGGGACCCAGTACTTC,CASSLTGAGTGTQYF
.,TRBD2,TRBJ2-1,TRBV6-5,TGTGCCAGCAGCCCCTCGGGAAGCGGGGGCCATGAGCAGTTCTTC,CASSPSGSGGHEQFF
.,.,TRBJ1-2,TRBV28,TGTGCCAGCAGTTTCGAGGGTGGCTATGGCTACACCTTC,CASSFEGGYGYTF
.,.,TRBJ1-3,TRBV19,TGTGCCAGTAAGGGACTCTCCTCTGGAAACACCATATATTTT,CASKGLSSGNTIYF
.,.,TRBJ2-7,TRBV4-2,TGTGCCAGCAGCCAAGCCGAGGGAGGCTCCTACGAGCAGTACTTC,CASSQAEGGSYEQYF